The 32 T cell receptor beta chains presented below share a single source sample, sequenced in a study of blood T cell repertoires in COVID-19. Sequencing was performed with immunoSEQ multiplex PCR; in TCRdb, only in-frame clones are kept and a portion is missing. The table includes some 220,000 clones, roughly 85% detected once. The sequencing sample was made of peripheral blood. The source of these receptors is a woman in her seventies with COVID-19, enrolled during active disease.

This chain links TRBV2 with TRBJ2-1, with a tentative D call TRBD2 (7 bases). V was trimmed by 2 bases and J by 10 bases, leaving 18 bases between them. In germline, CDR1 is SNHLY, CDR2 FYNNEI. There are 15 residues in the CDR3. CDR3 loop: CASSELRGAPGEQFF. The CDR3 region has the DNA TGTGCCAGCAGTGAACTCCGGGGGGCCCCCGGGGAGCAGTTCTTC.

The chain links TRBV9 to TRBJ2-5, with no clear D. The CDR3 runs 14 residues. Germline CDR1 reads SGDLS; CDR2 reads YYNGEE. The V gene lost 0 bases and the J gene lost 5 bases, with 11 bases spanning the gap. DNA for the CDR3: TGTGCCAGCAGCGTAGACCCCAGGATGGAGACCCAGTACTTC. This sequence encodes CASSVDPRMETQYF.

The rearrangement joins TRBV6-4 to TRBJ1-1; a weak D match, TRBD1 (5 bases). Germline V gives CDR1 MRHNA, CDR2 SNTAGT. V lost 9 bases and J 9 bases, leaving 20 bases between the germline ends. The CDR3 is made up of 13 amino acids. The CDR3 reads CARCRGGTEQAFF. CDR3 bases: TGTGCCAGATGTCGTGGGGGGACCGAACAAGCTTTCTTT.

The genes are TRBV7-3 and TRBJ2-2; 7 nucleotides agree with TRBD2. Trimming cost V 5 bases and J 1 base; bases outside gene matches: 4. Germline lookup yields CDR1 SGHTA and CDR2 FQGTGA. CDR3 size: 15 residues. The DNA of the CDR3 is TGTGCCAGCAGCCCATTAGCGGGGAACACCGGGGAGCTGTTTTTT. Translation: CASSPLAGNTGELFF. The full variable domain, in which reference TRBV7-3 and TRBJ2-2 provide the parts outside the CDR3, is GAGVSQTPSNKVTEKGKYVELRCDPISGHTALYWYRQSLGQGPEFLIYFQGTGAADDSGLPNDRFFAVRPEGSVSTLKIQRTERGDSAVYLCASSPLAGNTGELFFGEGSRLTVL.

The table lists this clone with a few counts. The chain carries TRBV6-5 and TRBJ1-2, with 7 nucleotides matching TRBD1. CDR1 MNHEY and CDR2 SVGAGI come from the germline V gene. The CDR3 has 15 residues. V lost 6 bases to trimming and J lost 2 bases; unmatched junction nucleotides: 9. The CDR3 loop reads CASSSIVGQNYGYTF. CDR3 DNA sequence: TGTGCCAGCAGCTCAATCGTGGGACAGAACTATGGCTACACCTTC.

The chain is built from TRBV19 and TRBJ2-2; 9 bases map to TRBD1. The CDR3 is made up of 17 amino acids. Germline CDR1 reads LNHDA; CDR2 reads SQIVND (reference sequence). J was trimmed by 5 bases and V by 7 bases; bases with no gene match: 14. CDR3 DNA sequence: TGTGCCAGTACCAATGGACAGGGGCGGGCGAGGACCGGGGAGCTGTTTTTT. Translated, it gives CASTNGQGRARTGELFF.

This chain links TRBV11-3 with TRBJ2-1; 11 positions match TRBD2. The V segment lost 4 bases and the J segment 8 bases; nucleotides outside the gene matches: 7. CDR3 length: 15 amino acids. The germline V gene has CDR1 SGHNT and CDR2 YENEEA. CDR3 sequence (DNA): TGTGCCAGCAGCTCCTTAGCGGGAGGGCCAGATGAGCAGTTCTTC. Translation gives CASSSLAGGPDEQFF.

The V and J genes are TRBV5-1 and TRBJ1-6, with a possible D match to TRBD1 (6 bases). The CDR3 runs to 16 residues. V lost 2 bases and J 8 bases, leaving 17 bases between the germline ends. Germline loops: CDR1 SGHRS, CDR2 YFSETQ. CDR3 protein: CASSFSPRQDHSPLHF. DNA for the CDR3: TGCGCCAGCAGCTTTAGCCCAAGACAGGACCATTCACCCCTCCACTTT.

There are a few counts of this clone. The chain is built from TRBV7-2 and TRBJ2-1, with D perhaps matching TRBD2 (5 bases). The V and J ends lost 5 bases and 8 bases respectively, with 16 bases between them. The germline V gene has CDR1 SGHTA and CDR2 FQGNSA. The CDR3 length is 14 residues. This CDR3 reads CASSPSGLIDEQFF. The CDR3 nucleotides are TGTGCCAGCAGCCCCTCGGGGTTGATCGATGAGCAGTTCTTC.

V gene TRBV3-1 (or the pseudogene TRBV3-2) combines with J gene TRBJ2-3; D gene uncertain. Germline CDR1 LGHDT, CDR2 YNNKEL (reference sequence). The V and J ends lost 5 bases and 3 bases respectively, with 6 bases between them. The CDR3 runs to 12 residues. DNA for the CDR3: TGTGCCAGCAGCTACGGGACAGATACGCAGTATTTT. Protein: CASSYGTDTQYF.

V gene TRBV11-3 combines with J gene TRBJ1-1, with D tentatively TRBD1 (6 bases). The CDR3 has 12 amino acids. The germline V and J ends were trimmed by 6 bases and 2 bases, with 7 bases remaining between them. Germline CDR1 reads SGHNT; CDR2 reads YENEEA. CDR3 amino acids: CASRQGNTEAFF. The CDR3 nucleotides are TGTGCCAGCAGACAGGGTAACACTGAAGCTTTCTTT.

The chain uses TRBV7-2 and TRBJ1-4; D gene unclear. The CDR3 length is 16 residues. CDR1 and CDR2 from the germline V gene are SGHTA and FQGNSA. V lost 5 bases to trimming and J lost 0 bases, with 13 bases between them. This chain's CDR3 is CASSQAGIATNEKLFF. The CDR3 nucleotides read TGTGCCAGCAGCCAGGCCGGGATTGCAACTAATGAAAAACTGTTTTTT.

The V and J genes are TRBV6-5 and TRBJ1-2; D unclear. This CDR3 comprises 15 residues. V lost 0 bases, J lost 7 bases, and 15 bases lay in between. Germline CDR1 and CDR2: MNHEY and SVGAGI. For the CDR3, the DNA is TGTGCCAGCAGTTACTCGATTAACAGCTACGGTGGCTACACCTTC. Encoded protein: CASSYSINSYGGYTF.

CDR3 loop: CASSIQGQGLETQYF. CDR3 bases: TGTGCCAGTAGTATCCAAGGGCAGGGTTTAGAGACCCAGTACTTC. The genes are TRBV19 and TRBJ2-5; weak D call: TRBD1 (5 bases). The CDR3 contains 15 residues. Germline V lookup: CDR1 LNHDA, CDR2 SQIVND (reference sequence). The ends were cut back, 3 bases at V and 4 bases at J, with 15 bases in the middle.

This chain uses TRBV6-6 with TRBJ2-7; D perhaps matches TRBD2 (5 bases). Germline V gene lookup returns CDR1 MNHNY and CDR2 SVGAGI (reference sequence). The V end lost 5 bases, the J end lost 0 bases, and 11 bases lay between the germline ends. The CDR3 has 14 residues. The CDR3 nucleotides are TGTGCCAGCAGTCCACCAGGAGGCTCCTACGAGCAGTACTTC. It encodes CASSPPGGSYEQYF.

This chain links TRBV19 with TRBJ1-2, with 9 bases that match TRBD1. V trimming: 6 bases; J trimming: 4 bases; junction bases outside the gene matches: 3. This CDR3 region has 13 residues. Per germline, CDR1 LNHDA and CDR2 SQIVND (reference sequence). The CDR3 DNA reads as TGTGCCAGTAGGGACAGGGGAATCTATGGCTACACCTTC. It codes for CASRDRGIYGYTF.

J is TRBJ1-2 and V is TRBV2; D is undetermined. Trimming left V 6 bases short and J 2 bases short, with 13 bases between. The CDR3 length is 14 residues. Germline CDR1 is SNHLY and CDR2 is FYNNEI. The DNA for the CDR3 is TGTGCCAGCAGAGCCGGCGCAGGAAACTATGGCTACACCTTC. Residues: CASRAGAGNYGYTF.

This clone was observed a single time. The rearrangement joins TRBV10-3 to TRBJ1-6, with TRBD1 identical over 9 bases. Germline V gene data show CDR1 as ENHRY and CDR2 as SYGVKD. V lost 3 bases, J lost 7 bases, and 4 bases stayed unmatched. The CDR3 loop spans 15 amino acids. The DNA for the CDR3 is TGTGCCATCAGTGACCCGGGACAGGGCAATTCACCCCTCCACTTT. Its protein product is CAISDPGQGNSPLHF.

The CDR3 is CASSLAGGNNEQFF. As DNA, the CDR3 is TGTGCCAGCAGCTTGGCCGGAGGGAACAATGAGCAGTTCTTC. The V gene is TRBV5-4, the J gene TRBJ2-1; a possible D gene is TRBD2 (6 bases). The germline CDR1 and CDR2 sequences are SGHNT and YYREEE (reference sequence). V gave up 0 bases and J gave up 5 bases, with 9 bases separating them. The CDR3 runs to 14 residues. The whole variable domain, remainder taken from reference TRBV5-4 and TRBJ2-1, is ETGVTQSPTHLIKTRGQQVTLRCSSQSGHNTVSWYQQALGQGPQFIFQYYREEENGRGNFPPRFSGLQFPNYSSELNVNALELDDSALYLCASSLAGGNNEQFFGPGTRLTVL.

The J gene is TRBJ2-5, the V gene TRBV12-3 or TRBV12-4; a possible D gene is TRBD1 (6 bases). This CDR3 is 13 amino acids long. Trimming removed 5 bases from V and 4 bases from J, with 11 bases in between. CDR3 in amino acids: CASSLGHLETQYF. Written as DNA, the CDR3 is TGTGCCAGCAGTCTGGGACATTTAGAGACCCAGTACTTC.

The chain recombines TRBV2 with TRBJ2-7; D is unresolved. The CDR3 spans 12 residues. The V gene's germline CDR1 is SNHLY and CDR2 FYNNEI. Between the trimmed V and J ends, which lost 6 bases and 4 bases, there was a span of 10 bases. The CDR3 protein is CASRGPGYEQYF. The CDR3 DNA reads as TGTGCCAGCAGGGGCCCCGGATACGAGCAGTACTTC.

The chain carries TRBV25-1 and TRBJ1-2; D is perhaps TRBD1 (5 bases). V lost 8 bases, J lost 8 bases, and 18 bases lay in between. The CDR3 consists of 13 residues. CDR1 MGHDK and CDR2 SYGVNS come from the germline V gene. DNA for the CDR3: TGTGCCAGCGGGGGGATGGGGCGAGGCGGCTACACCTTC. It specifies CASGGMGRGGYTF.

This chain joins TRBV9 and TRBJ1-3; 9 bases fit TRBD1. V was clipped by 5 bases and J by 5 bases; unmatched bases: 2. Germline V lookup: CDR1 SGDLS, CDR2 YYNGEE. The CDR3 consists of 13 residues. The CDR3 coding sequence is TGTGCCAGCAGTGGGACAGGGAGAAACACCATATATTTT. Amino acid sequence: CASSGTGRNTIYF.

The chain has TRBV7-9 and TRBJ2-4; D might be TRBD2 (6 bases). CDR3 length equals 16 residues. Trimming took off 2 bases at V and 1 base at J, with 12 bases between the two ends. Germline V gene data show CDR1 as SEHNR and CDR2 as FQNEAQ (reference sequence). This CDR3 is CASSLFGREAKNIQYF. For the CDR3, the DNA is TGTGCCAGCAGCTTATTCGGCCGGGAGGCCAAAAACATTCAGTACTTC.

The rearrangement uses TRBV30 and TRBJ1-4; 7 bases agree with TRBD1. V was pared by 2 bases and J by 4 bases, with 4 bases of the junction left unmatched. Germline CDR1 reads GTSNPN; CDR2 reads SVGIG (reference sequence). The CDR3 covers 14 residues. Here the CDR3 reads CAWSSRGFNEKLFF. CDR3 bases: TGTGCCTGGAGTTCCAGGGGGTTTAATGAAAAACTGTTTTTT. Combining the CDR3 with reference TRBV30 and TRBJ1-4 gives the whole variable domain SQTIHQWPATLVQPVGSPLSLECTVEGTSNPNLYWYRQAAGRGLQLLFYSVGIGQISSEVPQNLSASRPQDRQFILSSKKLLLSDSGFYLCAWSSRGFNEKLFFGSGTQLSVL.

About this clone itself: One end of the junction fails to match germline, which may point to a read error. V usage is TRBV7-3 and J usage is TRBJ2-5; 12 bases align to TRBD1. Germline V CDR1 and CDR2: SGHTA, FQGTGA. The length of the CDR3 is 18 residues. The CDR3 loop is CASSLTGQGAVGQETQYF. The DNA of the CDR3 is TGTGCCAGCAGCCTAACGGGACAGGGGGCGGTGGGCCAAGAGACCCAGTACTTC.

The chain uses TRBV6-6 and TRBJ1-1; no clear D. Trimming stripped 3 bases from V and 7 bases from J, with 15 bases between. CDR1 MNHNY and CDR2 SVGAGI come from the germline V gene (reference sequence). The CDR3 covers 14 residues. The CDR3 region has the DNA TGTGCCAGCAGTTATCCGGGGTTGAGCCGTGAAGCTTTCTTT. Its protein is CASSYPGLSREAFF.

This rearrangement joins TRBV3-1 (or the pseudogene TRBV3-2) to TRBJ1-5, with 8 bases aligning to TRBD1. Germline V gene sequence: CDR1 LGHDT, CDR2 YNNKEL (reference sequence). The CDR3 runs to 14 residues. J lost 5 bases, V lost 1 base, and 1 base had no gene match. CDR3 DNA: TGTGCCAGCAGCCAAGCAGGGGGCCATCAGCCCCAGCATTTT. It yields the protein CASSQAGGHQPQHF.

The chain links TRBV6-5 to TRBJ2-7; 9 nucleotides align to TRBD1. Looked up from germline, CDR1 is MNHEY and CDR2 is SVGAGI. V trimming: 6 bases; J trimming: 6 bases; junction bases outside the gene matches: 9. The CDR3 runs 14 residues. The DNA of the CDR3 is TGTGCCAGCAGATACCGGGACAGGGTAGGCGAGCAGTACTTC. This codes for CASRYRDRVGEQYF.

The rearrangement joins TRBV5-4 to TRBJ2-5; TRBD2 aligns across 10 bases. Trimming cost V 1 base and J 4 bases; bases outside gene matches: 4. CDR1 and CDR2 (germline): SGHNT, YYREEE (reference sequence). The CDR3 length is 15 residues. This CDR3 reads CASSLRLAGRETQYF. Written as DNA, the CDR3 is TGTGCCAGCAGCTTGCGACTAGCGGGTAGAGAGACCCAGTACTTC.

In its sample, this clone was seen once. V usage is TRBV19 and J usage is TRBJ2-1; TRBD1 might be the D (6 bases). Trimming removed 5 bases from V and 9 bases from J, with 14 bases in between. Germline V lookup: CDR1 LNHDA, CDR2 SQIVND (reference sequence). The length of the CDR3 is 13 residues. The CDR3 protein is CASSPEAGVEQFF. The CDR3 nucleotides are TGTGCCAGTAGTCCAGAAGCAGGGGTTGAGCAGTTCTTC.

This rearrangement joins TRBV5-4 to TRBJ1-4; tentatively, D is TRBD1 (5 bases). Trimming left V 0 bases short and J 5 bases short, with 8 bases between. The CDR3 runs 14 residues. CDR1 is SGHNT and CDR2 is YYREEE in the germline V gene (reference sequence). CDR3 sequence: CASSLGTRNEKLFF. CDR3 DNA: TGTGCCAGCAGCTTGGGGACAAGAAATGAAAAACTGTTTTTT.